Each of the 24 T cell receptor beta chains below was sequenced from the same sample in a study of OX40 agonist ivuxolimab in advanced cancers. Profiling relied on immunoSEQ multiplex PCR, and the TCRdb table lists in-frame clones only, not all of them. The data contain 90,000 to 100,000 clones, about 88% of them seen just once; the ten biggest clones take up 0.8% to 1%. The sample consisted of CD4+ or CD8+ T cells sorted from blood, taken in a trial of the OX40 agonist ivuxolimab. Receptors originate from an adult with an advanced solid tumor such as melanoma, head and neck, liver or kidney cancer.

The V gene is TRBV5-4, the J gene TRBJ1-1; 7 bases align to TRBD1. J gave up 0 bases and V 4 bases, and 6 bases lay outside the gene matches. Germline CDR1 SGHNT, CDR2 YYREEE (reference sequence). The length of the CDR3 is 15 residues. For the CDR3, the DNA is TGTGCCAGCAGCAAGTCCACAGGGGTGAACACTGAAGCTTTCTTT. Translation: CASSKSTGVNTEAFF.

J is TRBJ2-3 and V is TRBV5-1; 15 positions agree with TRBD2. The junction had 13 bases not matched to a gene; V was cut back by 4 bases and J by 1 base. The CDR3 contains 20 residues. Looked up from germline, CDR1 is SGHRS and CDR2 is YFSETQ. CDR3: CASSRPDGTSGRRGTDTQYF. DNA for the CDR3: TGCGCCAGCAGCCGCCCGGACGGGACTAGCGGGAGGAGGGGCACAGATACGCAGTATTTT.

V usage is TRBV2 and J usage is TRBJ1-2, with a tentative D call TRBD1 (5 bases). V lost 6 bases and J 4 bases, leaving 15 bases between the germline ends. The CDR3 consists of 14 residues. Germline lookup yields CDR1 SNHLY and CDR2 FYNNEI. The CDR3 bases are TGTGCCAGCAGAGGGTCGGACACGCTCTATGGCTACACCTTC. Its translation: CASRGSDTLYGYTF.

The chain employs TRBV6-5 and TRBJ1-1; TRBD1 is a possible D gene (5 bases). Trimming removed 2 bases from V and 0 bases from J, with 13 bases in between. The germline V gene encodes CDR1 MNHEY and CDR2 SVGAGI. CDR3 length: 16 amino acids. CDR3 sequence: CASSYDRQRMNTEAFF. CDR3 coding DNA: TGTGCCAGCAGTTACGATAGACAGAGGATGAACACTGAAGCTTTCTTT.

The chain recombines TRBV5-6 with TRBJ2-1; 7 bases align to TRBD1. CDR1 and CDR2 (germline): SGHDT, YYEEEE. This CDR3 is 11 amino acids long. Trimming cost V 0 bases and J 16 bases; bases outside gene matches: 4. The CDR3 sequence is CASSLGTGAFF. The CDR3 nucleotides read TGTGCCAGCAGCTTGGGTACAGGGGCTTTCTTC.

The gene calls are TRBV7-9 and TRBJ2-7; 8 nucleotides match TRBD1. Germline trimming cut 5 bases from V and 5 bases from J; bases unmatched to any gene: 2. CDR3 length: 12 amino acids. Germline V gene sequence: CDR1 SEHNR, CDR2 FQNEAQ (reference sequence). In DNA, the CDR3 is TGTGCCAGCAGCAGGACAGGGAACGAGCAGTACGTC. Protein sequence: CASSRTGNEQYV.

Concerning this clone itself: It is likely a read error, because the conserved phenylalanine at the end of the CDR3 is missing. The DNA is left out, because the CDR3 cannot be placed on it with certainty; the CDR3 is given as TCRdb lists it. The chain has TRBV28 and TRBJ2-7; the table calls TRBD2, which could not be checked here. CDR1 and CDR2 from the germline V gene are MDHEN and SYDVKM. Including both end residues, the CDR3 is 14 amino acids long. CDR3 in amino acids: CASSPSAGYDGRWD.

This sequence joins TRBV7-6 and TRBJ2-1, with 8 nucleotides matching TRBD2. The J segment lost 3 bases and the V segment lost 5 bases, leaving 3 bases of the junction unmatched. CDR1 is SGHVS and CDR2 is FNYEAQ in the germline V gene. The CDR3 consists of 14 residues. CDR3 amino acids: CASSPGTSYNEQFF. The CDR3 DNA reads as TGTGCCAGCAGCCCCGGGACTAGCTACAATGAGCAGTTCTTC.

This CDR3 is CASSVEPFSSTDTQYF. The CDR3 DNA is TGTGCCAGCAGCGTAGAACCGTTTTCTAGCACAGATACGCAGTATTTT. This chain links TRBV9 with TRBJ2-3; D call uncertain. Germline V gives CDR1 SGDLS, CDR2 YYNGEE. V lost 0 bases, J lost 0 bases, and 11 bases lay in between. The CDR3 length is 16 residues.

This clone was picked up one time. The sample holds other DNA sequences that translate to the same CDR3. The chain uses TRBV5-1 and TRBJ2-7, with 10 nucleotides matching TRBD1. CDR1 and CDR2 (germline): SGHRS, YFSETQ. J gave up 6 bases and V 4 bases, and 4 bases lay outside the gene matches. The CDR3 totals 13 residues. CDR3 residues: CASSLGQGGEQYV. The CDR3 DNA is TGCGCCAGCAGCCTCGGACAGGGGGGCGAGCAGTACGTC.

This chain joins TRBV7-2 and TRBJ2-5; 8 positions agree with TRBD1. Germline CDR1 is SGHTA and CDR2 is FQGNSA. Trimming cost V 4 bases and J 7 bases; bases outside gene matches: 8. This CDR3 has 14 residues. CDR3 coding DNA: TGTGCCAGCAGCTATGGACAGGGTCAGGGGACCCAGTACTTC. As protein: CASSYGQGQGTQYF.

This sequence joins TRBV29-1 and TRBJ2-7; 7 positions agree with TRBD2. This CDR3 is built from 11 residues. Looked up from germline, CDR1 is SQVTM and CDR2 is ANQGSEA. The CDR3 DNA reads TGCGCGGGAGTTCACTCCTACGAGCAGTACTTC. It specifies CAGVHSYEQYF.

This clone was seen only once. V and J are TRBV11-2 and TRBJ1-1; D is unresolved. Germline V gene data show CDR1 as SGHAT and CDR2 as FQNNGV. The V gene lost 5 bases and the J gene lost 7 bases, with 26 bases spanning the gap. This CDR3 is 17 amino acids long. The CDR3 reads CASSGWSVERAKFEAFF. The CDR3 bases are TGTGCCAGCAGCGGATGGTCGGTCGAAAGGGCCAAGTTTGAAGCTTTCTTT.

The chain is built from TRBV6-5 and TRBJ2-7; 8 nucleotides line up with TRBD2. Germline CDR1 reads MNHEY; CDR2 reads SVGAGI. The CDR3 spans 15 residues. Trimming cost V 6 bases and J 0 bases; bases outside gene matches: 7. CDR3 amino acids: CASRPGGAFSYEQYV. The CDR3 bases are TGTGCCAGCAGGCCGGGAGGGGCTTTCTCCTACGAGCAGTACGTC.

V is TRBV5-1 and J is TRBJ1-2, with 7 bases matching TRBD1. Looked up from germline, CDR1 is SGHRS and CDR2 is YFSETQ. Losses at the gene ends were 4 bases for V and 8 bases for J; bases not matched to a gene: 8. This CDR3 spans 13 amino acids. CDR3: CASSEQGFGGYTF. CDR3 sequence (DNA): TGCGCCAGCAGCGAACAGGGGTTCGGCGGCTACACCTTC.

This clone was counted a single time. DNA for the CDR3: TGTGCCAGCAGCTTGGGCCCCAGTGAAAAACTGTTTTTT. Protein: CASSLGPSEKLFF. V is TRBV7-9 and J is TRBJ1-4; no clear D. Germline CDR1 SEHNR, CDR2 FQNEAQ (reference sequence). V lost 3 bases and J 7 bases, leaving 9 bases between the germline ends. This CDR3 has 13 amino acids.

This clone has a single count. The V call is TRBV6-5, the J call TRBJ2-3, with D unresolved. V was clipped by 10 bases and J by 7 bases, with 18 bases between them. Germline-derived CDR1 and CDR2 are MNHEY and SVGAGI. The CDR3 loop spans 13 amino acids. CDR3 residues: CAIRSPRAHTQYF. Here the CDR3 DNA reads TGTGCCATTCGTTCACCCCGGGCCCATACGCAGTATTTT.

The chain employs TRBV5-1 and TRBJ2-2; TRBD1 matches at 9 bases. Trimming at V came to 4 bases and at J to 5 bases, leaving 9 bases not matched to a gene. Germline-derived CDR1 and CDR2 are SGHRS and YFSETQ. This CDR3 comprises 16 residues. The chain's CDR3 is CASSAYGTGQTGELFF. The DNA of the CDR3 is TGCGCCAGCAGCGCGTACGGGACAGGGCAAACCGGGGAGCTGTTTTTT.

The CDR3: CASSLATGSYGYTF. The CDR3 DNA sequence: TGTGCCAGCAGCTTAGCAACAGGGTCTTATGGCTACACCTTC. The chain uses TRBV7-2 and TRBJ1-2; a possible D gene is TRBD1 (6 bases). The CDR3 extends over 14 amino acids. Germline CDR1 SGHTA, CDR2 FQGNSA. V was clipped by 0 bases and J by 5 bases, with 10 bases between them.

This sequence joins TRBV4-1 and TRBJ1-1; no clear D gene. V lost 1 base and J lost 1, with 7 bases in between. The CDR3 extends over 14 amino acids. The germline V gene has CDR1 MGHRA and CDR2 YSYEKL. CDR3 sequence reads: CASSQVQRNTEAFF. Here the CDR3 DNA reads TGCGCCAGCAGCCAAGTTCAGAGGAACACTGAAGCTTTCTTT.

This clone was seen once. The V gene is TRBV18, the J gene TRBJ1-1, with TRBD1 as a possible D gene (5 bases). CDR1 and CDR2 (germline): KGHSH, LQKENI. V shed 6 bases and J shed 3 bases, with 17 bases lying between them. The CDR3 is 15 residues long. The CDR3 sequence is CASSPANKGDTEAFF. The DNA of the CDR3 is TGTGCCAGCTCGCCTGCTAACAAAGGGGACACTGAAGCTTTCTTT.

The rearrangement uses TRBV19 and TRBJ2-1; the D call may be TRBD1 or TRBD2 (5 bases each). V was shortened by 5 bases and J by 7 bases, with 15 bases between the two germline ends. The length of the CDR3 is 14 residues. Germline V CDR1 and CDR2: LNHDA, SQIVND (reference sequence). DNA of the CDR3: TGTGCCAGTAGTGCTTGGACCGGGACGAATGAGCAGTTCTTC. Residues: CASSAWTGTNEQFF.

The CDR3: CASRGDSTEAFF. The CDR3 coding sequence is TGTGCCAGCAGGGGAGACAGCACTGAAGCTTTCTTT. V and J are TRBV2 and TRBJ1-1; perhaps TRBD1 as D (5 bases). The CDR3 contains 12 residues. The germline V gene encodes CDR1 SNHLY and CDR2 FYNNEI. Between the trimmed V and J ends, which lost 6 bases and 4 bases, there was a span of 9 bases.

The chain joins TRBV29-1 to TRBJ1-2, with D possibly being TRBD1 (6 bases). The CDR3 is 12 residues long. V shed 6 bases and J shed 3 bases, with 11 bases lying between them. The V gene's germline CDR1 is SQVTM and CDR2 ANQGSEA. DNA of the CDR3: TGCAGCGTAGTTACAGGGTACTATGGCTACACCTTC. It codes for CSVVTGYYGYTF.